One and the same sample provided the 9 T cell receptor beta chains below, sequenced in a study of human T cells and chemical hapten exposure (dated by TCRdb to 2020 to 2022). Preparation of the library involved RACE. Instrument on record: NextSeq 500. The public reads were reanalyzed by TCRdb: fastp trimming at Q25, MiXCR alignment, in-frame beta chains only. Identical CDR3 protein sequences are pooled into one entry, listed with their most common genes and DNA. Counted in this sample were approximately 60,000 distinct CDR3 sequences; approximately 11% of them appeared once. Approximately 3.9% of the sample is in the top ten clones. The time point label of this sample denotes: pre-sensitization, week 0. The treatment or condition tag for this specimen amounts to: therapeutic diphenylcyclopropenone sensitization with weekly scalp DPC. The sequencing used whole blood, collected in connection with sensitization to the hapten diphenylcyclopropenone (DPC). The receptor set was obtained from a middle-aged woman with alopecia areata. Some clones in this sample may be carry-over from other donors' samples.

The V call is TRBV6-1, the J call TRBJ2-7, with D uncertain. The CDR3 contains 13 residues. In germline, CDR1 is MNHNS, CDR2 SASEGT. V was pared by 3 bases and J by 2 bases, with 8 bases between. As DNA, the CDR3 is TGTGCCAGCAGTGATGGCACCACCTACGAGCAGTACTTC. Translating gives CASSDGTTYEQYF.

This clonotype was counted a few times. The DNA for the CDR3 is TGTGCCAGCAGCCTAAGGACAGGGGATTATCCCCAGCATTTT. It codes for CASSLRTGDYPQHF. J is TRBJ1-5 and V is TRBV7-6; 9 bases are a match to TRBD1. The CDR3 length is 14 residues. Germline CDR1 SGHVS, CDR2 FNYEAQ. The junction had 9 bases not matched to a gene; V was cut back by 5 bases and J by 10 bases.

In this sample, this clonotype turned up many times. The chain joins TRBV11-1 to TRBJ2-7; 9 positions match TRBD1. The CDR3 loop spans 14 amino acids. Germline lookup yields CDR1 SGHAT and CDR2 FQDESV (reference sequence). V was clipped by 5 bases and J by 5 bases; unmatched bases: 7. This chain's CDR3 is CASSLEDRGNEQYF. For the CDR3, the DNA is TGTGCCAGCAGCCTAGAGGACAGGGGCAACGAGCAGTACTTC.

This clonotype has a count of ten or more. The genes are TRBV20-1 and TRBJ2-7, with a weak D call TRBD2 (7 bases). The germline V gene has CDR1 DFQATT and CDR2 SNEGSKA (reference sequence). The CDR3 runs 16 residues. V was pared by 3 bases and J by 2 bases, with 20 bases between. CDR3 nucleotide sequence: TGCAGTGCTAGTGGTCTCTTGCGGGGGCCCCCCTACGAGCAGTACTTC. It codes for CSASGLLRGPPYEQYF.

CDR3 in amino acids: CASSKGGEQFF. The CDR3 nucleotides read TGTGCCAGCAGCAAAGGGGGTGAGCAGTTCTTC. The V call is TRBV11-3, the J call TRBJ2-1, with D possibly TRBD1 on 6 matching bases. This CDR3 is 11 amino acids long. Germline V gene lookup returns CDR1 SGHNT and CDR2 YENEEA. Trimming shortened V by 5 bases and J by 9 bases, and 8 bases separated the two germline ends.

This clonotype is medium-sized in the sample. This chain joins TRBV10-3 and TRBJ2-7; D gene uncertain. This CDR3 is built from 11 residues. The V end lost 3 bases, the J end lost 0 bases, and 0 bases lay between the germline ends. CDR1 and CDR2 (germline): ENHRY, SYGVKD. This chain's CDR3 is CAISDSYEQYF. The CDR3 DNA follows: TGTGCCATCAGTGACTCCTACGAGCAGTACTTC.

In its sample, this clonotype was seen a few times. The rearrangement joins TRBV11-2 to TRBJ2-1; TRBD2 agrees at 9 bases. In germline, CDR1 is SGHAT, CDR2 FQNNGV. The CDR3 has 16 residues. V was clipped by 5 bases and J by 5 bases; unmatched bases: 10. CDR3 coding DNA: TGTGCCAGCAGCGATCCTCCGGGACTAGCCCACAATGAGCAGTTCTTC. Protein: CASSDPPGLAHNEQFF. The whole variable domain, remainder taken from reference TRBV11-2 and TRBJ2-1, is EAGVAQSPRYKIIEKRQSVAFWCNPISGHATLYWYQQILGQGPKLLIQFQNNGVVDDSQLPKDRFSAERLKGVDSTLKIQPAKLEDSAVYLCASSDPPGLAHNEQFFGPGTRLTVL.

The chain is built from TRBV3-1 and TRBJ2-5, with D possibly matching TRBD1 (5 bases). This CDR3 comprises 13 residues. The V and J ends lost 3 bases and 3 bases respectively, with 8 bases between them. Looked up from germline, CDR1 is LGHDT and CDR2 is YNNKEL (reference sequence). The CDR3 is CASSHNRKETQYF. The DNA of the CDR3 is TGTGCCAGCAGCCACAACAGGAAAGAGACCCAGTACTTC.

Note on this clonotype: At one end, the junction sequence differs from germline, possibly due to a read error. The chain combines TRBV7-2 with TRBJ1-2; 9 nucleotides match TRBD1. Germline lookup yields CDR1 SGHTA and CDR2 FQGNSA. The CDR3 runs 15 residues. The CDR3 loop reads CAISQTRTGAEGYTF. In DNA, the CDR3 is TGTGCCATCAGCCAGACCCGGACAGGGGCCGAGGGCTACACCTTC.